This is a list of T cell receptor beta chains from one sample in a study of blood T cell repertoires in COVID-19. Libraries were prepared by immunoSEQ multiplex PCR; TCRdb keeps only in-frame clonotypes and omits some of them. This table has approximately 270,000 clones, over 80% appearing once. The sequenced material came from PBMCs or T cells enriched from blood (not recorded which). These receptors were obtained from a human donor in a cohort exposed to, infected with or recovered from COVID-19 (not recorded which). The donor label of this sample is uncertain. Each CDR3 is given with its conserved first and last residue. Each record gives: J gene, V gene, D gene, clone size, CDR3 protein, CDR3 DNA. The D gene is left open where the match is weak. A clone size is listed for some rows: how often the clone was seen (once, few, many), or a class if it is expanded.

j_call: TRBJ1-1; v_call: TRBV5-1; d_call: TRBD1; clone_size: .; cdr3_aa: CASSVKQGAVAEAFF; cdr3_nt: TGCGCCAGCAGCGTAAAACAGGGGGCAGTCGCTGAAGCTTTCTTT
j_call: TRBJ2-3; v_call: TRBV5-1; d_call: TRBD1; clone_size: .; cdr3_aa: CASSSRTGWDTQYF; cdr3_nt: TGCGCCAGCAGCTCGCGGACAGGGTGGGATACGCAGTATTTT
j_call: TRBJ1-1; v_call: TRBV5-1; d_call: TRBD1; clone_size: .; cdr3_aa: CASGLAGGAGTEAFF; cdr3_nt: TGCGCCAGCGGATTGGCAGGGGGCGCGGGCACTGAAGCTTTCTTT
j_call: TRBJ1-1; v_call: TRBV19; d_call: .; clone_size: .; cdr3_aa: CASSIEVWVNTEAFF; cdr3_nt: TGTGCCAGTAGTATTGAGGTATGGGTGAACACTGAAGCTTTCTTT
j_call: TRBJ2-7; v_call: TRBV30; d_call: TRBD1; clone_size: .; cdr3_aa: CAWMTGEPNSYEQYF; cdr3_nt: TGTGCCTGGATGACAGGGGAACCCAACTCCTACGAGCAGTACTTC
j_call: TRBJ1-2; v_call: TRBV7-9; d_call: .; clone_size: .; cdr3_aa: CASSLVAGEWGGYTF; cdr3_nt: TGTGCCAGCAGCTTAGTGGCAGGGGAATGGGGTGGCTACACCTTC
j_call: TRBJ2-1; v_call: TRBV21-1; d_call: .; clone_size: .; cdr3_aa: CASSNSRTSGGVKSSYNEQFF; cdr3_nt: TGTGCCAGCAGCAACTCCCGGACTAGCGGGGGCGTTAAGAGCTCCTACAATGAGCAGTTCTTC
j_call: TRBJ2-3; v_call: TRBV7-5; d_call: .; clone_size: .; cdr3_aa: CALGLADTDTQYF; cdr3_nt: TGTGCCTTGGGACTAGCGGACACAGATACGCAGTATTTT
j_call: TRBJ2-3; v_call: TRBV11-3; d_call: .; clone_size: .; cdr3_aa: CASSSGGFGTQYF; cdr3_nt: TGTGCCAGCAGCTCCGGGGGATTTGGTACGCAGTATTTT
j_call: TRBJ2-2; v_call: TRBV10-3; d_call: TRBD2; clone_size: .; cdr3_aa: CAISDWLAGGPAGELFF; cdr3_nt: TGTGCCATCAGTGACTGGCTAGCGGGGGGGCCGGCCGGGGAGCTGTTTTTT
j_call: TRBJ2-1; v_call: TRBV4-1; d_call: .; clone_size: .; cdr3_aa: CASSQDRGAGNEQFF; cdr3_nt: TGCGCCAGCAGCCAAGATCGGGGGGCAGGGAATGAGCAGTTCTTC
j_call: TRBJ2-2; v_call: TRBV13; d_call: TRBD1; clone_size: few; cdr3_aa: CASSSLQTGQNTGELFF; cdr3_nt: TGTGCCAGCAGCTCATTACAGACAGGGCAGAACACCGGGGAGCTGTTTTTT
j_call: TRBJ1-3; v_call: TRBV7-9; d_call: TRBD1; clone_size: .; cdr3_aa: CASSPAGTGLGRNTIYF; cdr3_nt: TGTGCCAGCAGCCCGGCCGGGACAGGCTTGGGAAGAAACACCATATATTTT
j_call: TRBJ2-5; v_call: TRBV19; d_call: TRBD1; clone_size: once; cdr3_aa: CASRTGVTQYF; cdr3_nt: TGTGCCAGCCGGACAGGGGTGACCCAGTACTTC
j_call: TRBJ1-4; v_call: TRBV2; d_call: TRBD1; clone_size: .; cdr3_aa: CASSRDSPEKLFF; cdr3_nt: TGTGCCAGCAGTCGGGACAGCCCGGAAAAACTGTTTTTT
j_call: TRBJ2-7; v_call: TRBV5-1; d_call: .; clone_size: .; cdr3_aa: CASSHRPGTTYEQYF; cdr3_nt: TGCGCCAGCAGCCATAGACCGGGTACGACCTACGAGCAGTACTTC
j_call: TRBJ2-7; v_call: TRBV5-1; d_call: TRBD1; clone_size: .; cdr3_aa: CASSSDYRGLPYEQYF; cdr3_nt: TGCGCCAGCAGCTCAGACTACAGGGGGCTTCCCTACGAGCAGTACTTC
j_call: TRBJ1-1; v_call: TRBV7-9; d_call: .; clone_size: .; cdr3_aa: CASSLGGVNTEAFF; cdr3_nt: TGTGCCAGCAGCTTAGGGGGGGTGAACACTGAAGCTTTCTTT
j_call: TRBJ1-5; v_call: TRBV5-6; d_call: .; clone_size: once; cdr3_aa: CASSLGVAGQPQHF; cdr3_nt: TGTGCCAGCAGCTTAGGGGTGGCCGGCCAGCCCCAGCATTTT
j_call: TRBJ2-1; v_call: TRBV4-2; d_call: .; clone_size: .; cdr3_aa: CASSQELREGVSFF; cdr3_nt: TGTGCCAGCAGCCAAGAGCTAAGGGAGGGGGTTTCGTTCTTC
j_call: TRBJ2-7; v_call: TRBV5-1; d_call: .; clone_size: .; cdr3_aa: CASSLEAQRVYEQYF; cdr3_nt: TGCGCCAGCAGCTTAGAGGCCCAGCGGGTTTACGAGCAGTACTTC
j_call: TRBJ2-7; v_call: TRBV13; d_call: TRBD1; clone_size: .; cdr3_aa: CASSLDGRQGGNEQYF; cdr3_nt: TGTGCCAGCAGCTTAGATGGGCGACAGGGTGGTAACGAGCAGTACTTC
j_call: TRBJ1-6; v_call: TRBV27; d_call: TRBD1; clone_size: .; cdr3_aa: CASTWTGLNSPLHF; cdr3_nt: TGTGCCAGCACCTGGACAGGGCTTAATTCACCCCTCCACTTT
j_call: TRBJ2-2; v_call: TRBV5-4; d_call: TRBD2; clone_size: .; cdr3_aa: CASSLGGTSGGPTGELFF; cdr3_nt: TGTGCCAGCAGCTTGGGGGGGACTAGCGGGGGACCCACCGGGGAGCTGTTTTTT
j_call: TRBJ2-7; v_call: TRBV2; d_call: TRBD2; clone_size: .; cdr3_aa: CASSGPPSTSGGARAFYEQYF; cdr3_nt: TGTGCCAGCAGTGGACCCCCGTCGACTAGCGGGGGGGCCCGGGCTTTTTACGAGCAGTACTTC
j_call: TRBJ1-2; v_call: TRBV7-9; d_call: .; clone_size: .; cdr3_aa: CASSHSPRSNYGYTF; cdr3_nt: TGTGCCAGCAGCCACTCTCCGCGAAGTAACTATGGCTACACCTTC
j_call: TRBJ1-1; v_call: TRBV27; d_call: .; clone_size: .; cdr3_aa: CASASLNGIYTEAFF; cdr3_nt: TGTGCCAGCGCTAGTCTAAACGGGATCTACACTGAAGCTTTCTTT
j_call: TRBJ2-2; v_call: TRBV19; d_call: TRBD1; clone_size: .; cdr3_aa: CASKNRDRGRTGELFF; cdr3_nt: TGTGCCAGTAAGAACCGGGACAGGGGACGCACCGGGGAGCTGTTTTTT
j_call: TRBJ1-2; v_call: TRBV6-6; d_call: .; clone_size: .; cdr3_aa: CASSYSTENYGYTF; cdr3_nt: TGTGCCAGCAGTTACTCGACAGAGAACTATGGCTACACCTTC
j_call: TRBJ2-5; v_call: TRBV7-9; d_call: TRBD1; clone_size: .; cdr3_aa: CASSWTGRQETQYF; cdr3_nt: TGTGCCAGCAGCTGGACAGGTCGGCAAGAGACCCAGTACTTC
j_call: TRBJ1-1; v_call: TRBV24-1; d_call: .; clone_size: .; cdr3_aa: CATSDLGGQAFF; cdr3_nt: TGTGCCACCAGTGATTTGGGTGGCCAAGCTTTCTTT
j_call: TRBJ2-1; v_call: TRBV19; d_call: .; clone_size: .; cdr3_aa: CASSIAGSSYNEQFF; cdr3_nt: TGTGCCAGTAGTATAGCCGGTAGCTCCTACAATGAGCAGTTCTTC
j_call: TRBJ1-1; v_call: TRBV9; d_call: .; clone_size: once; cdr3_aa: CASSAGVSTEAFF; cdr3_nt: TGTGCCAGCAGCGCAGGGGTTTCAACTGAAGCTTTCTTT
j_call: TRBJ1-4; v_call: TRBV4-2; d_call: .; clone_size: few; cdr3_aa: CASSQDVGATNEKLFF; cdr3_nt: TGTGCCAGCAGCCAAGATGTCGGGGCAACTAATGAAAAACTGTTTTTT
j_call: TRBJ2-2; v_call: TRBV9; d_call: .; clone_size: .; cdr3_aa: CASSVDREDTGELFF; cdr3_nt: TGTGCCAGCAGCGTAGACAGGGAAGACACCGGGGAGCTGTTTTTT
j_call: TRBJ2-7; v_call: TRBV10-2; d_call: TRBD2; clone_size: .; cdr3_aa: CASSLAGAYEQYF; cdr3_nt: TGCGCCAGCAGCCTAGCGGGGGCCTACGAGCAGTACTTC
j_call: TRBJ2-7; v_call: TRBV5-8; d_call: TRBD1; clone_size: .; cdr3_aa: CASSPDRSSYEQYF; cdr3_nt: TGTGCCAGCAGCCCGGACAGGAGCTCCTACGAGCAGTACTTC
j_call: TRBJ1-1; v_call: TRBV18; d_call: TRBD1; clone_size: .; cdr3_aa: CASSGTGAGTEAFF; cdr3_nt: TGTGCCAGCTCGGGAACAGGGGCGGGCACTGAAGCTTTCTTT
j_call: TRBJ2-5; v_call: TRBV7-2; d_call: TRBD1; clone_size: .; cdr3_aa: CASSRDREETQYF; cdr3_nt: TGTGCCAGCAGCCGGGACAGGGAAGAGACCCAGTACTTC
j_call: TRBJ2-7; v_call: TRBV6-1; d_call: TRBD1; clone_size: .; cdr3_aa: CASRPTGGEAYEQYF; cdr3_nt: TGTGCCAGCAGGCCTACAGGGGGCGAGGCCTACGAGCAGTACTTC
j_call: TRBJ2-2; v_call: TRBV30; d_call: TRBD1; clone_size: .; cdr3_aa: CAWTTGTVNTGELFF; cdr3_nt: TGTGCCTGGACGACCGGGACAGTGAACACCGGGGAGCTGTTTTTT
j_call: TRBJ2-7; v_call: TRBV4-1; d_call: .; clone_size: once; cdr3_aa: CASSQDSTRSISYEQYF; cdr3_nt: TGCGCCAGCAGCCAAGATTCCACAAGATCGATAAGCTACGAGCAGTACTTC
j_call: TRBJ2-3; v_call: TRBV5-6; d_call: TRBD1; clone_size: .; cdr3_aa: CASSSTGQGPDTQYF; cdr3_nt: TGTGCCAGCAGCTCAACAGGACAGGGTCCAGATACGCAGTATTTT
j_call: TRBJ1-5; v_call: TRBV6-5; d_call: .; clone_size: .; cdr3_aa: CASSYSGSGNQPQHF; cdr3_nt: TGTGCCAGCAGTTACTCAGGGAGCGGCAATCAGCCCCAGCATTTT
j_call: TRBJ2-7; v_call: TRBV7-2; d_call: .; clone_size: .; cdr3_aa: CASSLGGGSYEQYF; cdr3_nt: TGTGCCAGCAGCTTAGGGGGCGGTTCCTACGAGCAGTACTTC
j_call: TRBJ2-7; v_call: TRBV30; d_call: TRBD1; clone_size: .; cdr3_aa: CAWRDRDYEQYF; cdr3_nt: TGTGCCTGGAGGGACAGGGACTACGAGCAGTACTTC
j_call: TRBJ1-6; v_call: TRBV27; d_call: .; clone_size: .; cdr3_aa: CASSLGGLLSPLHF; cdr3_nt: TGTGCCAGCAGTTTGGGTGGGCTCTTATCACCCCTCCACTTT
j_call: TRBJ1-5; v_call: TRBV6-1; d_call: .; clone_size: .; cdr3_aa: CASSEAQGYNQPQHF; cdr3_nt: TGTGCCAGCAGTGAGGCGCAGGGCTACAATCAGCCCCAGCATTTT
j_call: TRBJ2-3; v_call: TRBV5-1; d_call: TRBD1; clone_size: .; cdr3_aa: CASGRDRATDTQYF; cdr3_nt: TGCGCCAGCGGCCGGGACAGGGCCACAGATACGCAGTATTTT
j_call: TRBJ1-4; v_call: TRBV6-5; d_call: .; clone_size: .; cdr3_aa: CASTVGNAKLFF; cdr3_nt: TGTGCCAGCACGGTCGGGAACGCAAAACTGTTTTTT
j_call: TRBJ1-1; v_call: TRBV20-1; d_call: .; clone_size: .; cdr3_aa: CSAAGATEAFF; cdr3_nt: TGCAGTGCGGCAGGGGCCACTGAAGCTTTCTTT
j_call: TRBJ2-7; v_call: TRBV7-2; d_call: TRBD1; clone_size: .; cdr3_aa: CASSFAGGAYEQYF; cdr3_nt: TGTGCCAGCAGCTTTGCAGGGGGCGCCTACGAGCAGTACTTC
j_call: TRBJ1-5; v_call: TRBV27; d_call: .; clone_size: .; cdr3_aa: CASSTQGSQPQHF; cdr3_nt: TGTGCCAGCAGTACACAGGGAAGTCAGCCCCAGCATTTT
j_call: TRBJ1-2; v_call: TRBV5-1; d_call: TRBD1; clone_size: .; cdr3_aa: CASSSGTDYGYTF; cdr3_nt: TGCGCCAGCAGCTCCGGGACAGATTATGGCTACACCTTC
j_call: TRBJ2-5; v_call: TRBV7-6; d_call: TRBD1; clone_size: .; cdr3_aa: CASSQGQGRETQYF; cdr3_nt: TGTGCCAGCAGCCAGGGACAGGGGAGAGAGACCCAGTACTTC
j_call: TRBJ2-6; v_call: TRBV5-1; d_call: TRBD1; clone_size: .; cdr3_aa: CASSLGQGETNVLTF; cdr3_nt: TGCGCCAGCAGCTTGGGACAGGGGGAAACCAACGTCCTGACTTTC
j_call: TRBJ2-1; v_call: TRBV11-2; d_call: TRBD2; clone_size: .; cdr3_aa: CASSSSGGNYNEQFF; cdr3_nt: TGTGCCAGCAGCAGTAGCGGGGGGAATTACAATGAGCAGTTCTTC
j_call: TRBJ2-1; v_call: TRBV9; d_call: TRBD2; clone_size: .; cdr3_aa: CASSVGIAGAGSYNEQFF; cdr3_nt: TGTGCCAGCAGCGTCGGGATAGCGGGGGCGGGCTCCTACAATGAGCAGTTCTTC
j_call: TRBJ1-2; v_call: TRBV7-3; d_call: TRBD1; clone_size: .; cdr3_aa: CASSLGTGDGYTF; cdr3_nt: TGTGCCAGCAGCTTAGGGACAGGGGACGGCTACACCTTC
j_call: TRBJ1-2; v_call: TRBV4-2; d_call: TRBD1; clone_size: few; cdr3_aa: CASSPTGGAWRGYTF; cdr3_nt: TGTGCCAGCAGCCCGACAGGGGGCGCTTGGCGGGGCTACACCTTC